This is a list of T cell receptor beta chains from one sample in a study of post-analysis software for immune sequencing data. MiXCR, run by TCRdb on the PCR reads, gives a single entry per CDR3 protein. This table has 650,000 to 850,000 distinct CDR3 sequences, 46% appearing once. The sequencing input was blood. The receptors stem from a girl aged 5-17 years with multiple sclerosis. CDR3s include the opening cysteine and the closing phenylalanine or tryptophan. Fields, in order: D gene, clone size, J gene, V gene, CDR3 DNA, CDR3 protein. A D gene is named only where the DNA matches it firmly. Rows may omit the clone size; those that give it use once, few, many or a size class.

d_call: .
clone_size: .
j_call: TRBJ2-2
v_call: TRBV6-2/TRBV6-3
cdr3_nt: TGTGCCAGCAGTTTCGGACGGTCGGGCACCGGGGAGCTGTTTTTT
cdr3_aa: CASSFGRSGTGELFF

d_call: TRBD1
clone_size: few
j_call: TRBJ2-5
v_call: TRBV4-1
cdr3_nt: TGCGCCAGCAGCCAAGGGCGGACAGGGATGGAGACCCAGTACTTC
cdr3_aa: CASSQGRTGMETQYF

d_call: TRBD2
clone_size: .
j_call: TRBJ2-7
v_call: TRBV28
cdr3_nt: TGTGCCAGCAGCAAACGGGAGGGCAGGTACGAGCAGTACTTC
cdr3_aa: CASSKREGRYEQYF

d_call: TRBD1
clone_size: .
j_call: TRBJ2-1
v_call: TRBV6-5
cdr3_nt: TGTGCCAGCAGAACACAGGGGGCCCACAATGAGCAGTTCTTC
cdr3_aa: CASRTQGAHNEQFF

d_call: TRBD2
clone_size: many
j_call: TRBJ2-1
v_call: TRBV29-1
cdr3_nt: TGCAGCGTTGAAGATCCTTGGACTAGCGGGAGCGCCTACAATGAGCAGTTCTTC
cdr3_aa: CSVEDPWTSGSAYNEQFF

d_call: TRBD1
clone_size: few
j_call: TRBJ2-7
v_call: TRBV12-3/TRBV12-4
cdr3_nt: TGTGCCAGCAGGGAGACAGGGGGCTACGAGCAGTACTTC
cdr3_aa: CASRETGGYEQYF

d_call: .
clone_size: .
j_call: TRBJ2-3
v_call: TRBV5-1
cdr3_nt: TGCACCAGCAGCCCCGTCAGGGGTACGCAGTATTTT
cdr3_aa: CTSSPVRGTQYF

d_call: .
clone_size: .
j_call: TRBJ2-1
v_call: TRBV6-5
cdr3_nt: TGTGCCAGCAGTTACTCAGCTGCGGCTAGCGAATACAATGAGCAGTTCTTC
cdr3_aa: CASSYSAAASEYNEQFF

d_call: TRBD2
clone_size: .
j_call: TRBJ2-3
v_call: TRBV4-2
cdr3_nt: TGTGCCAGCAGCCCCGCGGGAGACCTCACAGATACGCAGTATTTT
cdr3_aa: CASSPAGDLTDTQYF

d_call: TRBD2
clone_size: few
j_call: TRBJ2-5
v_call: TRBV7-2
cdr3_nt: TGTGCCAGCAGCTTACTACTAGCGGGTAGACAAGAGACCCAGTACTTC
cdr3_aa: CASSLLLAGRQETQYF

d_call: .
clone_size: .
j_call: TRBJ2-7
v_call: TRBV27
cdr3_nt: TGTGCCAGCAGTTTATCGGCGCTCGGTGGAACCTACGAGCAGTACTTC
cdr3_aa: CASSLSALGGTYEQYF

d_call: TRBD1
clone_size: .
j_call: TRBJ1-2
v_call: TRBV6-1
cdr3_nt: TGTGCCAGCAGCCCCCGCATATCGTCCCGCCTATTAGTTGACAGGGACGGTGGCTACACCTTC
cdr3_aa: CASSPRISSRLLVDRDGGYTF

d_call: .
clone_size: .
j_call: TRBJ2-7
v_call: TRBV7-6
cdr3_nt: TGTGCCAGCAGCTTGGGACACGGACCGCCATACGAGCAGTACTTC
cdr3_aa: CASSLGHGPPYEQYF

d_call: TRBD2
clone_size: .
j_call: TRBJ2-5
v_call: TRBV27
cdr3_nt: TGTGCCAGCAGTCTCGGTGGACTAGCGGAACAAGAGACCCAGTACTTC
cdr3_aa: CASSLGGLAEQETQYF

d_call: TRBD1
clone_size: .
j_call: TRBJ2-7
v_call: TRBV5-1
cdr3_nt: TGCGCCAGCAGCTTGGCGGACAGGGCACCCTACGAGCAGTACTTC
cdr3_aa: CASSLADRAPYEQYF

d_call: TRBD2
clone_size: .
j_call: TRBJ2-7
v_call: TRBV20-1
cdr3_nt: TGCAGTGCTAGAGATCCCCTGGGGGGAGGGGAGGGCTACGAGCAGTACTTC
cdr3_aa: CSARDPLGGGEGYEQYF

d_call: TRBD2
clone_size: few
j_call: TRBJ2-1
v_call: TRBV27
cdr3_nt: TGTGCCAGCAGGCGGGAGGTCTTTGGTGAGCAGTTCTTC
cdr3_aa: CASRREVFGEQFF

d_call: TRBD2
clone_size: .
j_call: TRBJ2-1
v_call: TRBV24-1
cdr3_nt: TGTGCCACCAGTGATGGCGGGAGAGACCAGTTCTTC
cdr3_aa: CATSDGGRDQFF

d_call: TRBD1
clone_size: .
j_call: TRBJ2-5
v_call: TRBV10-3
cdr3_nt: TGTGCCATCAGTGAGTCGACAGGGTATAGAGAGACCCAGTACTTC
cdr3_aa: CAISESTGYRETQYF

d_call: TRBD2
clone_size: .
j_call: TRBJ2-1
v_call: TRBV7-2
cdr3_nt: TGTGCCAGCAGCTCCGTAGCGGGAGGGGGCCATGAGCAGTTCTTC
cdr3_aa: CASSSVAGGGHEQFF

d_call: TRBD1
clone_size: few
j_call: TRBJ2-5
v_call: TRBV12-3/TRBV12-4
cdr3_nt: TGTGCCAGCAGTTTAGACAGGGGAAGAATTGAGGCCCAGTACTTC
cdr3_aa: CASSLDRGRIEAQYF

d_call: .
clone_size: few
j_call: TRBJ2-7
v_call: TRBV4-2
cdr3_nt: TGTGCCAGCAGCCAACCAGGGGCCGGGGCTCGCGGCTACGAGCAGTACTTC
cdr3_aa: CASSQPGAGARGYEQYF

d_call: TRBD1
clone_size: .
j_call: TRBJ1-2
v_call: TRBV29-1
cdr3_nt: TGCAGCGTTGAAGATGGGGACAGCTCTAACTATGGCTACACCTTC
cdr3_aa: CSVEDGDSSNYGYTF

d_call: TRBD2
clone_size: .
j_call: TRBJ2-3
v_call: TRBV12-5
cdr3_nt: TGTGCTAGTGCCCGAAGGACTAGCGGGAAGGATACGCAGTATTTT
cdr3_aa: CASARRTSGKDTQYF

d_call: .
clone_size: few
j_call: TRBJ2-7
v_call: TRBV10-3
cdr3_nt: TGTGCCATCGGTTTGGCAGGAGCCTACGAGCAGTACTTC
cdr3_aa: CAIGLAGAYEQYF

d_call: .
clone_size: .
j_call: TRBJ2-7
v_call: TRBV7-9
cdr3_nt: TGTGCCGGCTACGGGGCGGAGACCTACGAGCAGTACTTC
cdr3_aa: CAGYGAETYEQYF

d_call: .
clone_size: few
j_call: TRBJ1-5
v_call: TRBV7-2
cdr3_nt: TGTGCCAGCAGCTTAGTGTCCAGCAATCAGCCCCAGCATTTT
cdr3_aa: CASSLVSSNQPQHF

d_call: .
clone_size: .
j_call: TRBJ2-5
v_call: TRBV12-3/TRBV12-4
cdr3_nt: TGTGCCAGCAGTTTTTTTGTGGGCAGAGAGACCCAGTACTTC
cdr3_aa: CASSFFVGRETQYF

d_call: TRBD2
clone_size: .
j_call: TRBJ2-3
v_call: TRBV5-1
cdr3_nt: TGCGCCAGCAGCTTGAGCGGGAGTAGCGTAGATACGCAGTATTTT
cdr3_aa: CASSLSGSSVDTQYF

d_call: .
clone_size: .
j_call: TRBJ2-7
v_call: TRBV7-2
cdr3_nt: TGTGCCAGCAGCTTAGAGGGACAATATATAGACGAGCAGTACTTC
cdr3_aa: CASSLEGQYIDEQYF

d_call: TRBD2
clone_size: .
j_call: TRBJ2-6
v_call: TRBV3-1
cdr3_nt: TGTGCCAGCAGTCTAGCGGTCTTTCCTGGGGCCAACGTCCTGACTTTC
cdr3_aa: CASSLAVFPGANVLTF

d_call: TRBD2
clone_size: .
j_call: TRBJ2-1
v_call: TRBV20-1
cdr3_nt: TGCAGTGCTAGTAGGACTAGCGGGAGGGAGCAGTTCTTC
cdr3_aa: CSASRTSGREQFF

d_call: TRBD1
clone_size: .
j_call: TRBJ1-1
v_call: TRBV25-1
cdr3_nt: TGTGCCAGCATCCCCGGAGACAGGGGGCGGACTGAAGCTTTCTTT
cdr3_aa: CASIPGDRGRTEAFF

d_call: TRBD2
clone_size: few
j_call: TRBJ2-7
v_call: TRBV15
cdr3_nt: TGTGCCACCAGCAGAGATCTGGCTAGCGGGACCTACGAGCAGTACTTC
cdr3_aa: CATSRDLASGTYEQYF

d_call: TRBD2
clone_size: .
j_call: TRBJ2-3
v_call: TRBV12-3/TRBV12-4
cdr3_nt: TGTGCCAGCAGTTTAGGGCGGGAGTTAGATACGCAGTATTTT
cdr3_aa: CASSLGRELDTQYF

d_call: TRBD1
clone_size: .
j_call: TRBJ1-2
v_call: TRBV10-3
cdr3_nt: TGTGCCATCAGGGCGGGACAGACTAACTATGGCTACACCTTC
cdr3_aa: CAIRAGQTNYGYTF

d_call: TRBD1
clone_size: .
j_call: TRBJ1-1
v_call: TRBV6-5
cdr3_nt: TGTGCCAGCAGTGCACAGGGGGTAGACACTGAAGCTTTCTTT
cdr3_aa: CASSAQGVDTEAFF

d_call: .
clone_size: few
j_call: TRBJ2-7
v_call: TRBV20-1
cdr3_nt: TGCAGTGCCCCGGGGGAGAGCCCCTACGAGCAGTACTTC
cdr3_aa: CSAPGESPYEQYF

d_call: TRBD2
clone_size: many
j_call: TRBJ2-5
v_call: TRBV20-1
cdr3_nt: TGCAGTGCTAGTCGCGACGGAGGGACTAGCGGGAGGTCAGAGACCCAGTACTTC
cdr3_aa: CSASRDGGTSGRSETQYF

d_call: .
clone_size: .
j_call: TRBJ1-5
v_call: TRBV27
cdr3_nt: TGTGCCAGCAGTCCGTCCGGGGGCGACTCTTGGCAGCCCCAGCATTTT
cdr3_aa: CASSPSGGDSWQPQHF

d_call: TRBD1
clone_size: .
j_call: TRBJ2-1
v_call: TRBV7-3
cdr3_nt: TGTGCCAGCAGCACCGGGACAGCTCACTCGTACAATGAGCAGTTCTTC
cdr3_aa: CASSTGTAHSYNEQFF

d_call: .
clone_size: .
j_call: TRBJ2-7
v_call: TRBV6-5
cdr3_nt: TGTGCCAGCAGCCGACAGCTTCCCTACGAGCAGTACTTC
cdr3_aa: CASSRQLPYEQYF

d_call: .
clone_size: few
j_call: TRBJ2-1
v_call: TRBV7-8
cdr3_nt: TGTGCCAGCAGCCCGATGGGACCGCGGGGCAATGAGCAGTTCTTC
cdr3_aa: CASSPMGPRGNEQFF

d_call: TRBD1
clone_size: few
j_call: TRBJ2-7
v_call: TRBV24-1
cdr3_nt: TGTGCCACCAGTGATTTGGGGACAGGGGACGAGCAGTACTTC
cdr3_aa: CATSDLGTGDEQYF

d_call: .
clone_size: few
j_call: TRBJ2-7
v_call: TRBV6-5
cdr3_nt: TGTGCCAGCAGTTACAACGAGCAGTACTTC
cdr3_aa: CASSYNEQYF

d_call: TRBD1
clone_size: few
j_call: TRBJ1-1
v_call: TRBV20-1
cdr3_nt: TGCAGTGCTAATCGCGACAGGGTCATGAACACTGAAGCTTTCTTT
cdr3_aa: CSANRDRVMNTEAFF

d_call: TRBD1
clone_size: few
j_call: TRBJ1-1
v_call: TRBV11-1
cdr3_nt: TGTGCCAGCAGCCAGAAGAGGACAGGGGGCACTGAAGCTTTCTTT
cdr3_aa: CASSQKRTGGTEAFF

d_call: TRBD2
clone_size: .
j_call: TRBJ2-1
v_call: TRBV5-6
cdr3_nt: TGTGCCAGCAGCCCCCAGAGAAGCGGGAGTCTCAACAATGAGCAGTTCTTC
cdr3_aa: CASSPQRSGSLNNEQFF

d_call: .
clone_size: .
j_call: TRBJ1-1
v_call: TRBV5-1
cdr3_nt: TGCGCCAGCAGCTGGGAGGCAGGGGCTACTGAAGCTTTCTTT
cdr3_aa: CASSWEAGATEAFF

d_call: TRBD1
clone_size: .
j_call: TRBJ1-1
v_call: TRBV12-3/TRBV12-4
cdr3_nt: TGTGCCAGCACTCTTTTATGGGACAGACCCAGCACTGAAGCTTTGTTT
cdr3_aa: CASTLLWDRPSTEALF

d_call: TRBD2
clone_size: .
j_call: TRBJ2-3
v_call: TRBV7-9
cdr3_nt: TGTGCCAGCAGCCCTTTTGGGACTAGCGGCACAGATACGCAGTATTTT
cdr3_aa: CASSPFGTSGTDTQYF

d_call: .
clone_size: few
j_call: TRBJ2-5
v_call: TRBV29-1
cdr3_nt: TGCAGCGTCTCCCGGTGGCGGGCGCTCCAAGAGACCCAGTACTTC
cdr3_aa: CSVSRWRALQETQYF

d_call: TRBD2
clone_size: few
j_call: TRBJ2-3
v_call: TRBV6-5
cdr3_nt: TGTGCCAGCAGTTTAGCGGGAGCTGGCACAGATACGCAGTATTTT
cdr3_aa: CASSLAGAGTDTQYF

d_call: .
clone_size: .
j_call: TRBJ2-3
v_call: TRBV5-1
cdr3_nt: TGCGCCAGCAGCTTGGACTCCAGGGAGACAGATACGCAGTATTTT
cdr3_aa: CASSLDSRETDTQYF